This T cell receptor beta chain was captured by sequencing in a study of shared clonotypes between healthy human individuals. Findings and caveats of the study: The donor pool, a small one, limited the genetic and exposure-history diversity represented. Only blood samples were collected, and tissue repertoires likely differ.

The CDR3 is 15 amino acids. Germline assignment: CDR1 MNHNY and CDR2 SVGAGI (reference sequence). Method: immunoSEQ multiplex PCR; TCRdb's copy keeps in-frame clones and lacks some. The table includes approximately 500,000 clones, 60% to 80% detected once. Concerning this clone: Its antigen is not known.

The TCR was taken from a woman between 35 and 50 years old in good health. Some clones in this sample may be carry-over from other donors' samples. Sequenced: PBMCs. The genes are TRBV6-6 and TRBJ2-5; D uncertain. The last part of the DNA fits TRBJ2-7 better; the J call may be wrong. The CDR3 sequence is CASSYEETGSYEQYF. The CDR3 DNA reads TGTGCCAGCAGTTACGAGGAAACGGGCTCCTACGAGCAGTACTTC.